The 25 T cell receptor beta chains below all came from one sample that was sequenced in a study of blood T cell repertoires in COVID-19. The repertoire was sequenced with immunoSEQ multiplex PCR; TCRdb's copy has only in-frame clones and lacks some. The repertoire holds over 250,000 clones, with 80% to 90% as singletons. Input material: PBMCs or T cells enriched from blood (not recorded which). The source is a man aged 35-49 years who had recovered from COVID-19.

The CDR3 protein is CASTDRDGYTF. The CDR3 DNA reads TGTGCCAGCACGGACAGGGATGGCTACACCTTC. The gene calls are TRBV2 and TRBJ1-2, with 8 positions matching TRBD1. The CDR3 totals 11 residues. Losses at the gene ends were 7 bases for V and 6 bases for J; bases not matched to a gene: 1. From germline, CDR1 is SNHLY and CDR2 FYNNEI.

The chain links TRBV2 to TRBJ1-1; 12 nucleotides match TRBD1. J gave up 1 base and V 5 bases, and 5 bases lay outside the gene matches. The CDR3 has 16 amino acids. The germline V gene encodes CDR1 SNHLY and CDR2 FYNNEI. The CDR3 sequence: CASSRDRGLGNTEAFF. CDR3 nucleotide sequence: TGTGCCAGCAGTCGGGACAGGGGGCTTGGGAACACTGAAGCTTTCTTT.

The chain recombines TRBV6-1 with TRBJ1-2; 8 positions match TRBD1. This CDR3 has 18 amino acids. V lost 2 bases and J lost 3; bases outside the gene matches: 14. The V gene's germline CDR1 is MNHNS and CDR2 SASEGT. CDR3 DNA sequence: TGTGCCAGCAGTGAATTCGACATCATCGACAGGGGAGACTATGGCTACACCTTC. The encoded protein is CASSEFDIIDRGDYGYTF.

The chain links TRBV4-2 to TRBJ2-3, with TRBD2 matching 8 bases. Losses at the gene ends were 0 bases for V and 7 bases for J; bases not matched to a gene: 9. CDR1 LGHNA and CDR2 YNFKEQ come from the germline V gene. The CDR3 has 16 amino acids. CDR3 DNA sequence: TGTGCCAGCAGCCAAGAATCTCAAGCGGGGGACAATACGCAGTATTTT. Protein sequence: CASSQESQAGDNTQYF.

This clone appeared a few times. The chain links TRBV18 to TRBJ1-6; D is ambiguous. Trimming stripped 2 bases from V and 0 bases from J, with 5 bases between. In germline, CDR1 is KGHSH, CDR2 LQKENI. This CDR3 has 15 amino acids. In DNA, the CDR3 is TGTGCCAGCTCACCAGCGGGCTCCTATAATTCACCCCTCCACTTT. As protein: CASSPAGSYNSPLHF.

The V and J genes are TRBV27 and TRBJ2-7, with 7 positions matching TRBD1. The length of the CDR3 is 15 residues. V shed 6 bases, J shed 0 bases, and the junction held 8 bases outside the gene matches. CDR1 is MNHEY and CDR2 is SMNVEV in the germline V gene (reference sequence). The CDR3: CASSLRQGPSYEQYF. DNA for the CDR3: TGTGCCAGCAGCCTGAGACAGGGACCCTCCTACGAGCAGTACTTC.

Concerning this clone itself: An end of the junction does not agree with germline; a read error may underlie this. The chain carries TRBV14 and TRBJ2-7, with D perhaps TRBD1 (5 bases). Germline-derived CDR1 and CDR2 are SGHDN and FVKESK. There are 11 residues in the CDR3. The CDR3 nucleotides read TGTGCCAGCAGCCAAGGGTACCGACAGCACTTC. Its translation: CASSQGYRQHF.

The chain uses TRBV19 and TRBJ2-1, with TRBD2 matching over 7 bases. Looked up from germline, CDR1 is LNHDA and CDR2 is SQIVND (reference sequence). The junction had 5 bases not matched to a gene; V was cut back by 7 bases and J by 5 bases. CDR3 length: 13 residues. CDR3 coding DNA: TGTGCCAGTAAGTGGCGGGGGAACAATGAGCAGTTCTTC. This gives the protein CASKWRGNNEQFF.

The rearrangement joins TRBV4-1 to TRBJ1-6, with a weak D call TRBD1 (6 bases). This CDR3 has 15 residues. CDR1 is MGHRA, CDR2 YSYEKL, per germline. V was clipped by 5 bases and J by 8 bases, with 16 bases between them. CDR3 DNA sequence: TGCGCCAGCAGCAAGTTGAGGACAGTAGATTCACCCCTCCACTTT. Translating gives CASSKLRTVDSPLHF.

The chain has TRBV21-1 and TRBJ1-5; the D call in the table, TRBD1, was not verified against the DNA. TRBV21-1 is designated a pseudogene. This CDR3 is 16 amino acids long. The CDR3 nucleotides read TGTGCCAGCAGCAGGCAGGTGGATGGAAGCAATCAGCCCCAGCATTTT. Translating gives CASSRQVDGSNQPQHF.

This clone was detected only a few times. The rearrangement links TRBV7-6 to TRBJ1-1; maybe TRBD1 (6 bases). The CDR3 has 13 amino acids. Germline CDR1 SGHVS, CDR2 FNYEAQ. V was pared by 8 bases and J by 0 bases, with 10 bases between. CDR3 sequence: CASRQGLNTEAFF. CDR3 DNA sequence: TGTGCCAGCCGGCAGGGGCTGAACACTGAAGCTTTCTTT.

V gene TRBV5-1 combines with J gene TRBJ1-5; D is unresolved. The germline V and J ends were trimmed by 5 bases and 0 bases, with 15 bases remaining between them. The CDR3 loop spans 16 amino acids. Germline V gene data show CDR1 as SGHRS and CDR2 as YFSETQ. In DNA form, the CDR3 reads TGCGCCAGCAGGGAAAATAAAGGAGGTAGCAATCAGCCCCAGCATTTT. Protein product: CASRENKGGSNQPQHF. Together with reference TRBV5-1 and TRBJ1-5, the CDR3 gives the full variable domain: KAGVTQTPRYLIKTRGQQVTLSCSPISGHRSVSWYQQTPGQGLQFLFEYFSETQRNKGNFPGRFSGRQFSNSRSEMNVSTLELGDSALYLCASRENKGGSNQPQHFGDGTRLSIL.

This rearrangement joins TRBV2 to TRBJ2-1; 12 bases agree with TRBD2. The V gene end was trimmed by 6 bases and the J gene end by 1 base; junction bases not matched to a gene: 7. CDR3 size: 17 residues. Germline V gene data show CDR1 as SNHLY and CDR2 as FYNNEI. The chain's CDR3 is CASSSRTSGISYNEQFF. CDR3 in DNA: TGTGCCAGCAGCAGCAGGACTAGCGGGATTTCCTACAATGAGCAGTTCTTC. Together with reference TRBV2 and TRBJ2-1, the CDR3 gives the full variable domain: EPEVTQTPSHQVTQMGQEVILRCVPISNHLYFYWYRQILGQKVEFLVSFYNNEISEKSEIFDDQFSVERPDGSNFTLKIRSTKLEDSAMYFCASSSRTSGISYNEQFFGPGTRLTVL.

The V call is TRBV9, the J call TRBJ1-3, with a weak D call TRBD1 (6 bases). The CDR3 sequence is 15 residues long. The V end was cut by 4 bases, the J end by 4 bases, with 15 bases between. Germline V gene sequence: CDR1 SGDLS, CDR2 YYNGEE. CDR3 amino acids: CASSLSTGTGNTIYF. CDR3 bases: TGTGCCAGCAGCCTTTCTACAGGGACCGGAAACACCATATATTTT.

The chain recombines TRBV5-4 with TRBJ2-3; possible D gene TRBD1, 6 bases. Trimming shortened V by 2 bases and J by 3 bases, and 13 bases separated the two germline ends. The CDR3 contains 15 residues. Germline V gives CDR1 SGHNT, CDR2 YYREEE (reference sequence). In DNA form, the CDR3 reads TGTGCCAGCAGCTTACAGGGCATCATGACAGATACGCAGTATTTT. Its protein product is CASSLQGIMTDTQYF.

The CDR3, as DNA: TGTGCCAGCAGCTTGGTTCTGTTGAACACTGAAGCTTTCTTT. As protein: CASSLVLLNTEAFF. The J gene is TRBJ1-1, the V gene TRBV5-6; no definite D call. V was cut by 0 bases and J by 0 bases, with 6 bases left in between. Germline V lookup: CDR1 SGHDT, CDR2 YYEEEE. The CDR3 has 14 residues.

The chain links TRBV19 to TRBJ2-5; 8 positions agree with TRBD2. Germline trimming cut 3 bases from V and 5 bases from J; bases unmatched to any gene: 2. Germline V gene sequence: CDR1 LNHDA, CDR2 SQIVND (reference sequence). The CDR3 extends over 13 amino acids. The CDR3 DNA follows: TGTGCCAGTAGTATTCAGCGGGGGGAGACCCAGTACTTC. This sequence encodes CASSIQRGETQYF.

The chain recombines TRBV11-2 with TRBJ2-1; tentatively, D is TRBD2 (5 bases). CDR3 length: 14 residues. Germline V gene sequence: CDR1 SGHAT, CDR2 FQNNGV. V lost 3 bases to trimming and J lost 5 bases, with 11 bases between them. The CDR3 region is CASSLASRHNEQFF. CDR3 in DNA: TGTGCCAGCAGCTTGGCTAGCCGACACAATGAGCAGTTCTTC.

This clone was seen once. The chain joins TRBV20-1 to TRBJ1-1; 7 bases fit TRBD1. From germline, CDR1 is DFQATT and CDR2 SNEGSKA (reference sequence). V dropped 3 bases and J dropped 2; count of bases not matched to a gene: 6. This CDR3 has 14 amino acids. The CDR3 bases are TGCAGTGCTAGTCCGGGACAGTTAAACACTGAAGCTTTCTTT. This translates into CSASPGQLNTEAFF.

The J gene is TRBJ1-2, the V gene TRBV5-4; TRBD1 agrees at 9 bases. The CDR3 is 14 residues long. V shed 2 bases and J 3 bases; nucleotides not matched to a gene: 2. Germline V lookup: CDR1 SGHNT, CDR2 YYREEE (reference sequence). The CDR3 DNA reads TGTGCCAGCAGCTTAGACAGGGGGGACTATGGCTACACCTTC. Amino acid sequence: CASSLDRGDYGYTF.

V usage is TRBV10-1 and J usage is TRBJ2-1, with a weak D call TRBD2 (6 bases). CDR1 WNHNN and CDR2 SYGVQD come from the germline V gene (reference sequence). CDR3 length: 9 residues. With 11 bases removed from V and 11 bases from J, the gap between germline ends came to 10 bases. The CDR3 reads CAGAGQQFF. The CDR3, as DNA: TGCGCCGGGGCGGGACAGCAGTTCTTC.

CDR3: CASSLRLAGTGGELFF. In DNA, the CDR3 is TGTGCCAGCTCACTTCGACTAGCGGGAACGGGCGGGGAGCTGTTTTTT. The rearrangement joins TRBV18 to TRBJ2-2; 11 bases align to TRBD2. The ends lost 4 bases at V and 7 bases at J; junction bases unmatched: 8. This CDR3 has 16 residues. Germline V CDR1 and CDR2: KGHSH, LQKENI.

The V and J genes are TRBV19 and TRBJ2-4; D is undetermined. From germline, CDR1 is LNHDA and CDR2 SQIVND (reference sequence). This CDR3 contains 14 residues. V lost 1 base to trimming and J lost 3 bases, with 7 bases between them. This CDR3 reads CASSIGPSKNIQYF. CDR3 coding DNA: TGTGCCAGTAGTATAGGCCCCAGCAAAAACATTCAGTACTTC.

V and J are TRBV19 and TRBJ2-3, with D tentatively TRBD2 (6 bases). Trimming left V 7 bases short and J 5 bases short, with 10 bases between. This CDR3 has 12 amino acids. CDR1 LNHDA and CDR2 SQIVND come from the germline V gene (reference sequence). The DNA of the CDR3 is TGTGCCAGTAACTCGGGAGTAGATACGCAGTATTTT. Protein: CASNSGVDTQYF.

V usage is TRBV7-2 and J usage is TRBJ2-1; 11 nucleotides line up with TRBD1. Germline trimming cut 0 bases from V and 7 bases from J; bases unmatched to any gene: 2. This CDR3 comprises 15 residues. Per germline, CDR1 SGHTA and CDR2 FQGNSA. CDR3 nucleotides: TGTGCCAGCAGCTTAGCCGGGACAGGGGGGAATGAGCAGTTCTTC. This translates into CASSLAGTGGNEQFF. The full variable domain, its missing parts supplied by reference TRBV7-2 and TRBJ2-1, is GAGVSQSPSNKVTEKGKDVELRCDPISGHTALYWYRQSLGQGLEFLIYFQGNSAPDKSGLPSDRFSAERTGGSVSTLTIQRTQQEDSAVYLCASSLAGTGGNEQFFGPGTRLTVL.